Each of the 31 T cell receptor beta chains below was sequenced from the same sample in a study of blood T cell repertoires in COVID-19. Clones were sequenced by immunoSEQ multiplex PCR, and TCRdb holds only the in-frame ones, with some missing. In the table there are some 220,000 clones, around 84% of which are singletons. Sample: peripheral blood. The receptors were gathered from a man aged 45-60 years with active or convalescent COVID-19.

This clone occurred a few times. The chain combines TRBV7-9 with TRBJ2-1; a weak D match, TRBD2 (6 bases). Per the germline V gene, CDR1 is SEHNR and CDR2 is FQNEAQ (reference sequence). The CDR3 sequence is 17 residues long. Between the trimmed V and J ends, which lost 5 bases and 6 bases, there was a span of 23 bases. The CDR3 sequence is CASSKTSGTDDPNEQFF. The CDR3 region has the DNA TGTGCCAGCAGCAAAACATCCGGGACTGATGATCCCAATGAGCAGTTCTTC.

This chain connects TRBV4-1 to TRBJ1-5; TRBD1 matches at 9 bases. The CDR3 has 17 amino acids. V gave up 1 base and J gave up 5 bases; unmatched junction bases: 9. Germline CDR1 and CDR2: MGHRA and YSYEKL. The CDR3 loop is CASSQGVRQGGHQPQHF. The CDR3, as DNA: TGCGCCAGCAGCCAAGGTGTAAGACAGGGGGGACATCAGCCCCAGCATTTT.

The gene calls are TRBV28 and TRBJ2-6; D not certain. The CDR3 runs 14 residues. The germline V gene has CDR1 MDHEN and CDR2 SYDVKM. Deletions cut 4 bases from V and 6 bases from J, with 10 bases between. CDR3 in DNA: TGTGCCAGCAGTTCCCATAACACGGCCAACGTCCTGACTTTC. Amino acids: CASSSHNTANVLTF.

The chain recombines TRBV5-4 with TRBJ2-2, with TRBD1 identical over 10 bases. The CDR3 consists of 16 residues. Germline V CDR1 and CDR2: SGHNT, YYREEE (reference sequence). J gave up 4 bases and V 2 bases, and 5 bases lay outside the gene matches. In DNA, the CDR3 is TGTGCCAGCAGCTTAAGGACAGGGGGGGGCACCGGGGAGCTGTTTTTT. This sequence encodes CASSLRTGGGTGELFF.

Worth noting for this clone: Additional DNA sequences in this sample encode the identical CDR3. The DNA for the CDR3 is TGTGCCAGCAGCCCACAGACTAGCGGGAGCTCCTACGAGCAGTACTTC. It encodes CASSPQTSGSSYEQYF. V and J are TRBV7-6 and TRBJ2-7, with 12 nucleotides matching TRBD2. Unmatched junction bases numbered 5, after V lost 5 bases and J lost 0 bases. The CDR3 length is 16 residues. Germline CDR1 reads SGHVS; CDR2 reads FNYEAQ.

This chain connects TRBV13 to TRBJ1-2, with 7 nucleotides matching TRBD1. The CDR3 is made up of 16 amino acids. From germline, CDR1 is PRHDT and CDR2 FYEKMQ (reference sequence). The J segment lost 8 bases and the V segment lost 2 bases, leaving 14 bases of the junction unmatched. The CDR3 bases are TGTGCCAGCAGCTTATTCCACCGACAGGGAATGAGCGGCTACACCTTC. Encoded protein: CASSLFHRQGMSGYTF.

This chain links TRBV7-8 with TRBJ1-1; 9 bases fit TRBD1. Germline CDR1 reads SGHVS; CDR2 reads FQNEAQ. The CDR3 runs to 13 residues. V was clipped by 4 bases and J by 7 bases; unmatched bases: 4. The CDR3 spells CASSSSGQGEAFF. The CDR3 region has the DNA TGTGCCAGCAGCTCCTCGGGACAGGGTGAAGCTTTCTTT.

This clone was observed a handful of times. The rearrangement joins TRBV28 to TRBJ1-5, with TRBD1 as a possible D gene (6 bases). Per germline, CDR1 MDHEN and CDR2 SYDVKM. V lost 7 bases and J 2 bases, leaving 12 bases between the germline ends. The CDR3 consists of 14 residues. The CDR3 loop reads CASTQGGGNQPQHF. DNA for the CDR3: TGTGCCAGCACACAGGGAGGGGGCAATCAGCCCCAGCATTTT.

The V and J genes are TRBV27 and TRBJ2-1; 12 bases map to TRBD2. The germline V gene has CDR1 MNHEY and CDR2 SMNVEV (reference sequence). This CDR3 region has 17 residues. The V and J ends lost 3 bases and 5 bases, in that order; junction bases with no gene match: 8. Written as DNA, the CDR3 is TGTGCCAGCAGTTTTCGTTTCCTAGCGGGAGGGGACAATGAGCAGTTCTTC. Its protein product is CASSFRFLAGGDNEQFF.

A few counts support this clone. This chain connects TRBV2 to TRBJ2-1; the match to TRBD2 covers 11 bases. Germline V lookup: CDR1 SNHLY, CDR2 FYNNEI. V shed 4 bases and J 0 bases; nucleotides not matched to a gene: 8. This CDR3 is 18 amino acids long. In DNA, the CDR3 is TGTGCCAGCAGTGTTCCGGGACTAGCGGTATCCTCCTACAATGAGCAGTTCTTC. It encodes CASSVPGLAVSSYNEQFF.

This clone was detected a few times. The V and J genes are TRBV28 and TRBJ1-3; D perhaps matches TRBD1 (6 bases). This CDR3 comprises 15 residues. Germline CDR1 reads MDHEN; CDR2 reads SYDVKM. Trimming removed 5 bases at V and 9 bases at J, with 20 bases between. The CDR3 region is CASSPPTGILGTIYF. The CDR3 nucleotides read TGTGCCAGCAGTCCACCGACAGGTATCCTAGGCACCATATATTTT.

This rearrangement joins TRBV2 to TRBJ2-3, with 7 bases matching TRBD2. This CDR3 contains 14 residues. The V segment lost 4 bases and the J segment 4 bases; nucleotides outside the gene matches: 5. Germline V gene sequence: CDR1 SNHLY, CDR2 FYNNEI. The CDR3 coding sequence is TGTGCCAGCAGTGGTGGACTAGATGCAGATACGCAGTATTTT. Amino acids: CASSGGLDADTQYF.

This chain joins TRBV12-5 and TRBJ1-6, with TRBD1 matching over 8 bases. The CDR3 is 15 residues long. Germline assignment: CDR1 LGHNT and CDR2 FRNRAP. Trimming took 6 bases from V and 10 from J; bases not matched to a gene: 11. The CDR3 sequence is CASGPIGQGGSPLHF. CDR3 nucleotides: TGTGCTAGTGGACCTATTGGACAGGGCGGATCACCCCTCCACTTT.

The rearrangement joins TRBV5-6 to TRBJ2-1; TRBD1 agrees at 7 bases. CDR1 is SGHDT and CDR2 is YYEEEE in the germline V gene. This CDR3 region has 16 residues. The V and J ends lost 3 bases and 4 bases, in that order; junction bases with no gene match: 10. The CDR3 DNA follows: TGTGCCAGCAGCTGGGCCCGGGACAGCCTATACAATGAGCAGTTCTTC. Protein: CASSWARDSLYNEQFF.

The gene calls are TRBV5-8 and TRBJ2-3; 9 bases line up with TRBD2. J lost 4 bases, V lost 5 bases, and 8 bases had no gene match. The CDR3 is made up of 15 amino acids. Germline V gene sequence: CDR1 SGHTS, CDR2 YDEGEE. CDR3 sequence (DNA): TGTGCCAGCAGGGGGGGTAGCGGGGGACCAGATACGCAGTATTTT. Translation: CASRGGSGGPDTQYF.

The rearrangement uses TRBV11-3 and TRBJ2-1, with 8 bases aligning to TRBD2. V trimming: 2 bases; J trimming: 8 bases; junction bases outside the gene matches: 8. Germline V gene lookup returns CDR1 SGHNT and CDR2 YENEEA. The CDR3 has 15 amino acids. DNA for the CDR3: TGTGCCAGCAGCTTAACGGCGGGGGGTCGGGATGAGCAGTTCTTC. The encoded protein is CASSLTAGGRDEQFF.

V is TRBV7-3 and J is TRBJ1-1; D uncertain. Germline-derived CDR1 and CDR2 are SGHTA and FQGTGA. With 2 bases removed from V and 5 bases from J, the gap between germline ends came to 9 bases. The CDR3 runs to 13 residues. The CDR3 DNA follows: TGTGCCAGCAGCTTACTTGAGGAAACTGAAGCTTTCTTT. The encoded protein is CASSLLEETEAFF. Filled out from reference TRBV7-3 and TRBJ1-1, the complete variable domain reads GAGVSQTPSNKVTEKGKYVELRCDPISGHTALYWYRQSLGQGPEFLIYFQGTGAADDSGLPNDRFFAVRPEGSVSTLKIQRTERGDSAVYLCASSLLEETEAFFGQGTRLTVV.

The chain is built from TRBV5-1 and TRBJ1-2; D gene ambiguous. The CDR3 length is 13 residues. V was pared by 4 bases and J by 6 bases, with 13 bases between. Germline V lookup: CDR1 SGHRS, CDR2 YFSETQ. CDR3 coding DNA: TGCGCCAGCAGCGTGGTGGGCAACGATGGCTACACCTTC. This encodes CASSVVGNDGYTF.

This clone was observed a handful of times. The chain joins TRBV6-2 or TRBV6-3 to TRBJ1-5; 7 bases agree with TRBD1. V trimming: 6 bases; J trimming: 3 bases; junction bases outside the gene matches: 5. Germline V gives CDR1 MNHEY, CDR2 SVGEGT. This CDR3 is 14 amino acids long. Here the CDR3 DNA reads TGTGCCAGCAGCCCCGGGACAGCCAATCAGCCCCAGCATTTT. It yields the protein CASSPGTANQPQHF.

With respect to this clone: Other DNA sequences in the same sample also yield this CDR3. The chain joins TRBV5-1 to TRBJ2-2; unclear D gene. This CDR3 has 14 amino acids. V gave up 2 bases and J gave up 2 bases, with 7 bases separating them. Germline CDR1 SGHRS, CDR2 YFSETQ. The CDR3 loop reads CASSLPGNTGELFF. In DNA, the CDR3 is TGCGCCAGCAGCTTACCAGGAAACACCGGGGAGCTGTTTTTT.

The V call is TRBV5-1, the J call TRBJ1-4; D remains ambiguous. CDR1 is SGHRS, CDR2 YFSETQ, per germline. V was trimmed by 0 bases and J by 8 bases, leaving 14 bases between them. The CDR3 runs 15 residues. The CDR3, as DNA: TGCGCCAGCAGCTTGGTGCCCCAGGAAAGCGAAAAACTGTTTTTT. This codes for CASSLVPQESEKLFF.

V and J are TRBV7-9 and TRBJ1-5, with 7 bases that match TRBD1. Per the germline V gene, CDR1 is SEHNR and CDR2 is FQNEAQ (reference sequence). The ends lost 5 bases at V and 7 bases at J; junction bases unmatched: 8. The CDR3 is 14 amino acids. Here the CDR3 DNA reads TGTGCCAGCAGCGACAGCACAGGGGAACAGCCCCAGCATTTT. It codes for CASSDSTGEQPQHF.

The chain couples TRBV2 to TRBJ1-4; D is possibly TRBD1 (6 bases). CDR1 and CDR2 (germline): SNHLY, FYNNEI. This CDR3 spans 15 amino acids. V was pared by 0 bases and J by 8 bases, with 13 bases between. This CDR3 is CASSEAGRGGEKLFF. The CDR3 DNA reads TGTGCCAGCAGTGAAGCCGGCCGTGGGGGCGAAAAACTGTTTTTT.

This clone showed up just a few times. This chain joins TRBV28 and TRBJ2-7; D is perhaps TRBD2 (6 bases). The CDR3 extends over 15 amino acids. The germline gives CDR1 MDHEN, CDR2 SYDVKM. V lost 4 bases, J lost 3 bases, and 16 bases lay in between. The CDR3 DNA follows: TGTGCCAGCAGTTCGCCACTGATGGGGGGCTACGAGCAGTACTTC. Translated: CASSSPLMGGYEQYF.

This chain uses TRBV5-6 with TRBJ1-4; D is ambiguous. The V end lost 4 bases, the J end lost 3 bases, and 13 bases lay between the germline ends. The CDR3 consists of 15 residues. CDR1 is SGHDT, CDR2 YYEEEE, per germline. CDR3 in amino acids: CASSPRQDSNEKLFF. The DNA for the CDR3 is TGTGCCAGCAGCCCTCGCCAGGACTCTAATGAAAAACTGTTTTTT.

This chain uses TRBV4-1 with TRBJ2-7, with D possibly being TRBD2 (6 bases). V was clipped by 1 base and J by 6 bases, with 19 bases between them. This CDR3 has 16 residues. Germline assignment: CDR1 MGHRA and CDR2 YSYEKL. As DNA, the CDR3 is TGCGCCAGCAGCCAAGGCCAGCCGGGACTTTCGCCCGAGCAGTACTTC. This encodes CASSQGQPGLSPEQYF.

The gene calls are TRBV7-2 and TRBJ2-3; maybe TRBD2 (5 bases). Germline loops: CDR1 SGHTA, CDR2 FQGNSA. V was cut by 2 bases and J by 0 bases, with 12 bases left in between. The CDR3 is 16 residues long. This CDR3 is CASSLRRATSTDTQYF. CDR3 nucleotides: TGTGCCAGCAGCTTAAGGCGGGCAACTAGCACAGATACGCAGTATTTT.

Details on this clone: Its ends do not fully match the called genes, so a read error is possible. The CDR3 nucleotides read TGTTCTCAGGACAGAGGCTACACCTTC. Translation: CSQDRGYTF. The chain links TRBV20-1 to TRBJ1-2; perhaps TRBD1 as D (6 bases). The CDR3 consists of 9 residues. Germline V gene data show CDR1 as DFQATT and CDR2 as SNEGSKA (reference sequence).

The chain joins TRBV5-1 to TRBJ2-1; 10 nucleotides agree with TRBD2. The V gene end was trimmed by 4 bases and the J gene end by 14 bases; junction bases not matched to a gene: 15. CDR1 SGHRS and CDR2 YFSETQ come from the germline V gene. The CDR3 extends over 15 amino acids. CDR3 region: CASSPPLAGATREFF. The CDR3 nucleotides read TGCGCCAGCAGCCCTCCTCTAGCGGGAGCCACCAGGGAGTTCTTC.

The chain has TRBV11-1 and TRBJ2-5; TRBD1 aligns across 7 bases. The V segment lost 0 bases and the J segment 5 bases; nucleotides outside the gene matches: 3. This CDR3 region has 14 residues. The germline CDR1 and CDR2 sequences are SGHAT and FQDESV (reference sequence). CDR3 in amino acids: CASSLAGRGETQYF. As DNA, the CDR3 is TGTGCCAGCAGCTTAGCGGGCAGGGGGGAGACCCAGTACTTC.

The chain has TRBV4-3 and TRBJ1-2, with TRBD1 matching over 9 bases. The CDR3 contains 16 residues. CDR1 LGHNA and CDR2 YSLEER come from the germline V gene. V gave up 7 bases and J gave up 4 bases; unmatched junction bases: 13. In DNA form, the CDR3 reads TGCGCCAGCACCAGGGACAGGGCGGATTGGGGCTATGGCTACACCTTC. Its translation: CASTRDRADWGYGYTF.